The 30 T cell receptor beta chains below were found in one sample sequenced in a study of post-analysis software for immune sequencing data (dated by TCRdb to the mid-2010s). Preparation of the library involved PCR. The instrument was an Illumina HiSeq 2500. Unique molecular identifiers were incorporated into TCR beta cDNA libraries to reduce PCR and sequencing biases. In TCRdb, the public reads were trimmed at Q25 with fastp and aligned with MiXCR, with productive beta chains retained. CDR3 protein sequences are deduplicated, and each keeps its most common genes and DNA. The sample table lists fewer than 850,000 distinct CDR3 sequences, 30% of them with a count of one. Around 0.55% of the sample is in the top ten clones. No antigens are known for them. Study-wide findings and limitations: Patients showed significantly higher frequencies than controls for a handful of TRBV segments, among them TRBV5-6, TRBV5-1 and TRBV20-1.

The sample was blood. These receptors came from a girl between 10 and 17 years old with multiple sclerosis.

The chain employs TRBV28 and TRBJ2-5, with D unresolved. Germline V gene data show CDR1 as MDHEN and CDR2 as SYDVKM. Trimming took off 4 bases at V and 3 bases at J, with 18 bases between the two ends. This CDR3 is 16 amino acids long. The CDR3 loop is CASSSVLPRREETQYF. In nucleotides, the CDR3 is TGTGCCAGCAGTTCGGTACTCCCGAGAAGGGAAGAGACCCAGTACTTC.

The chain couples TRBV24-1 to TRBJ2-5, with 9 bases fitting TRBD1. Germline lookup yields CDR1 KGHDR and CDR2 SFDVKD. The CDR3 has 14 amino acids. The ends lost 7 bases at V and 5 bases at J; junction bases unmatched: 7. Here the CDR3 DNA reads TGTGCCACCAGAGGACAGGGGAAAGGGGAGACCCAGTACTTC. Amino acids: CATRGQGKGETQYF.

V gene TRBV15 combines with J gene TRBJ2-3; tentatively, D is TRBD1 or TRBD2 (5 bases each). Trimming cost V 3 bases and J 4 bases, with 14 bases left between them. This CDR3 is 15 amino acids long. Germline loops: CDR1 LNHNV, CDR2 YYDKDF (reference sequence). The chain's CDR3 is CATSSLRGAADTQYF. The CDR3 DNA reads as TGTGCCACCAGCAGTCTCAGAGGGGCCGCAGATACGCAGTATTTT.

The chain recombines TRBV5-1 with TRBJ2-3; 9 bases are shared with TRBD1. CDR1 and CDR2 (germline): SGHRS, YFSETQ. This CDR3 contains 16 residues. The trim removed 4 bases at V and 8 bases at J, leaving 14 bases unmatched. CDR3 in amino acids: CASSNSNRGPQGTQYF. The CDR3 bases are TGCGCCAGCAGCAACAGCAACAGGGGGCCCCAGGGTACGCAGTATTTT.

This clonotype was found a few times. The gene calls are TRBV7-9 and TRBJ1-1; 9 bases match TRBD1. V shed 5 bases and J 5 bases; nucleotides not matched to a gene: 9. The length of the CDR3 is 15 residues. The germline V gene encodes CDR1 SEHNR and CDR2 FQNEAQ (reference sequence). The CDR3 nucleotides are TGTGCCAGCAGCAGGACCGGGACAGGGAGAACTGAAGCTTTCTTT. Translation: CASSRTGTGRTEAFF.

The chain joins TRBV28 to TRBJ1-2, with D possibly TRBD1 on 5 matching bases. CDR1 is MDHEN and CDR2 is SYDVKM in the germline V gene. V lost 5 bases and J lost 8, with 18 bases in between. The CDR3 totals 14 residues. Written as DNA, the CDR3 is TGTGCCAGCAGTCCATCAGGGACCTCGAGGGGCTACACCTTC. This gives the protein CASSPSGTSRGYTF.

This CDR3 is CASSLDGGARSAEAFF. CDR3 DNA: TGTGCCAGCAGCCTCGACGGGGGGGCGCGGTCCGCTGAAGCTTTCTTT. The chain uses TRBV9 and TRBJ1-1; tentative D call: TRBD1 (6 bases). The germline V and J ends were trimmed by 4 bases and 6 bases, with 22 bases remaining between them. CDR3 size: 16 residues. Germline V lookup: CDR1 SGDLS, CDR2 YYNGEE.

This clonotype was recorded a few times. The chain recombines TRBV29-1 with TRBJ2-1, with 13 positions matching TRBD2. CDR1 and CDR2 (germline): SQVTM, ANQGSEA. There are 12 residues in the CDR3. Losses at the gene ends were 4 bases for V and 12 bases for J; bases not matched to a gene: 3. CDR3: CSVGTSGRGQFF. For the CDR3, the DNA is TGCAGCGTTGGGACTAGCGGGAGAGGGCAGTTCTTC.

This clonotype was counted between two and nine times. The chain couples TRBV4-2 to TRBJ2-5, with 11 bases lining up with TRBD2. V lost 2 bases to trimming and J lost 4 bases; unmatched junction nucleotides: 6. Germline assignment: CDR1 LGHNA and CDR2 YNFKEQ. CDR3 size: 16 residues. CDR3 protein: CASSQIAGGPIETQYF. For the CDR3, the DNA is TGTGCCAGCAGCCAAATAGCGGGGGGGCCGATAGAGACCCAGTACTTC.

The V call is TRBV18, the J call TRBJ2-1; D is undetermined. V was cut by 0 bases and J by 0 bases, with 6 bases left in between. The germline gives CDR1 KGHSH, CDR2 LQKENI. The CDR3 has 15 residues. CDR3 sequence: CASSPPGPSYNEQFF. Here the CDR3 DNA reads TGTGCCAGCTCACCACCGGGTCCCTCCTACAATGAGCAGTTCTTC. The full variable domain, completed using reference TRBV18 and TRBJ2-1, is NAGVMQNPRHLVRRRGQEARLRCSPMKGHSHVYWYRQLPEEGLKFMVYLQKENIIDESGMPKERFSAEFPKEGPSILRIQQVVRGDSAAYFCASSPPGPSYNEQFFGPGTRLTVL.

This clonotype has more than one count but fewer than ten. V and J are TRBV10-3 and TRBJ2-5; no firm D call. Deletions cut 6 bases from V and 3 bases from J, with 14 bases between. Germline CDR1 and CDR2: ENHRY and SYGVKD. CDR3 length: 14 amino acids. CDR3 nucleotide sequence: TGTGCCATCAGCCGCGCGCCCGACAAAGAGACCCAGTACTTC. This codes for CAISRAPDKETQYF.

The genes are TRBV29-1 and TRBJ2-5; D not certain. CDR1 and CDR2 (germline): SQVTM, ANQGSEA. The V gene lost 3 bases and the J gene lost 2 bases, with 10 bases spanning the gap. The CDR3 has 13 amino acids. CDR3: CSVDRARQETQYF. The CDR3 DNA is TGCAGCGTTGATAGGGCTAGACAAGAGACCCAGTACTTC.

In its sample, this clonotype was seen a few times. The rearrangement joins TRBV4-1 to TRBJ2-7, with TRBD1 matching 9 bases. Germline V lookup: CDR1 MGHRA, CDR2 YSYEKL. The V and J ends lost 4 bases and 6 bases, in that order; junction bases with no gene match: 10. This CDR3 comprises 15 residues. CDR3 sequence reads: CASSPGQGSVTEQYF. The CDR3 DNA is TGCGCCAGCAGCCCGGGACAGGGTAGTGTAACCGAGCAGTACTTC.

This chain connects TRBV3-1 to TRBJ1-2, with D possibly matching TRBD1 (5 bases). The CDR3 covers 14 residues. V was clipped by 1 base and J by 5 bases, with 11 bases between them. Germline CDR1 and CDR2: LGHDT and YNNKEL (reference sequence). CDR3 sequence: CASSQVDSYYGYTF. For the CDR3, the DNA is TGTGCCAGCAGCCAAGTCGACAGTTATTATGGCTACACCTTC.

This chain uses TRBV3-1 with TRBJ1-1, with a weak D call TRBD1 (6 bases). CDR1 LGHDT and CDR2 YNNKEL come from the germline V gene (reference sequence). V was pared by 0 bases and J by 8 bases, with 13 bases between. The CDR3 length is 14 residues. The CDR3 here is CASSQEYRDREAFF. DNA for the CDR3: TGTGCCAGCAGCCAAGAGTACAGAGACAGGGAAGCTTTCTTT.

This clonotype has only a few counts. The rearrangement uses TRBV11-2 and TRBJ2-2, with D tentatively TRBD1 or TRBD2 (5 bases each). Germline V gene lookup returns CDR1 SGHAT and CDR2 FQNNGV. CDR3 length equals 15 residues. Trimming left V 2 bases short and J 4 bases short, with 11 bases between. The CDR3 reads CASSLSWGFTGELFF. In nucleotides, the CDR3 is TGTGCCAGCAGCTTATCCTGGGGGTTCACCGGGGAGCTGTTTTTT.

This clonotype has just a few counts. The chain joins TRBV28 to TRBJ2-7, with a tentative D call TRBD1 (6 bases). There are 15 residues in the CDR3. Germline V gives CDR1 MDHEN, CDR2 SYDVKM. V lost 2 bases and J lost 3, with 14 bases in between. The CDR3 nucleotides are TGTGCCAGCAGTTTAATCGTGGGGGCTGACTACGAGCAGTACTTC. It translates to CASSLIVGADYEQYF.

This clonotype has a count of ten or more. The chain recombines TRBV20-1 with TRBJ2-7; TRBD2 aligns across 11 bases. The CDR3 length is 13 residues. Germline CDR1 is DFQATT and CDR2 is SNEGSKA (reference sequence). V lost 6 bases, J lost 4 bases, and 5 bases stayed unmatched. In DNA form, the CDR3 reads TGCAGTGCCCTACTAGCGGGAGTATACGAGCAGTACTTC. Protein sequence: CSALLAGVYEQYF.

The V gene is TRBV5-1, the J gene TRBJ2-3, with 7 positions matching TRBD1. J gave up 0 bases and V 0 bases, and 4 bases lay outside the gene matches. The CDR3 runs 16 residues. Germline V CDR1 and CDR2: SGHRS, YFSETQ. The chain's CDR3 is CASSLEARGSTDTQYF. Here the CDR3 DNA reads TGCGCCAGCAGCTTGGAGGCCAGGGGGAGCACAGATACGCAGTATTTT.

The J gene is TRBJ1-5, the V gene TRBV5-1, with 11 bases identical to TRBD1. The CDR3 spans 14 residues. V shed 4 bases, J shed 7 bases, and the junction held 4 bases outside the gene matches. CDR1 is SGHRS and CDR2 is YFSETQ in the germline V gene. The CDR3 loop reads CASSAGQGGQPQHF. The CDR3 bases are TGCGCCAGCAGCGCGGGACAGGGGGGCCAGCCCCAGCATTTT. Based on the CDR3 plus reference TRBV5-1 and TRBJ1-5, the full variable domain is KAGVTQTPRYLIKTRGQQVTLSCSPISGHRSVSWYQQTPGQGLQFLFEYFSETQRNKGNFPGRFSGRQFSNSRSEMNVSTLELGDSALYLCASSAGQGGQPQHFGDGTRLSIL.

This clonotype was seen at least ten times. V is TRBV5-4 and J is TRBJ2-5; D perhaps matches TRBD1 (7 bases). Germline-derived CDR1 and CDR2 are SGHNT and YYREEE (reference sequence). V dropped 5 bases and J dropped 5 bases, with 13 bases sitting between them. This CDR3 is built from 13 residues. CDR3 DNA sequence: TGTGCCAGCAGATTGACAGGGAGGGAGACCCAGTACTTC. It specifies CASRLTGRETQYF.

The V and J genes are TRBV3-1 and TRBJ2-1, with unresolved D. This CDR3 is built from 15 residues. Germline V gene sequence: CDR1 LGHDT, CDR2 YNNKEL (reference sequence). Trimming took off 0 bases at V and 8 bases at J, with 14 bases between the two ends. The CDR3 sequence is CASSQDFRTRDEQFF. For the CDR3, the DNA is TGTGCCAGCAGCCAAGATTTTCGGACGAGAGATGAGCAGTTCTTC.

The chain uses TRBV7-2 and TRBJ2-2; 8 bases match TRBD2. The V and J ends lost 5 bases and 7 bases, in that order; junction bases with no gene match: 6. The germline V gene has CDR1 SGHTA and CDR2 FQGNSA. The CDR3 consists of 14 residues. The CDR3 DNA reads TGTGCCAGCAGCGTGGGACTAGTCGACGGGGAGCTGTTTTTT. Translation gives CASSVGLVDGELFF. The full variable domain, its missing parts supplied by reference TRBV7-2 and TRBJ2-2, is GAGVSQSPSNKVTEKGKDVELRCDPISGHTALYWYRQSLGQGLEFLIYFQGNSAPDKSGLPSDRFSAERTGGSVSTLTIQRTQQEDSAVYLCASSVGLVDGELFFGEGSRLTVL.

This chain joins TRBV7-9 and TRBJ2-5; 12 bases fit TRBD1. CDR1 SEHNR and CDR2 FQNEAQ come from the germline V gene (reference sequence). The CDR3 is made up of 17 amino acids. The V and J ends lost 2 bases and 5 bases, in that order; junction bases with no gene match: 9. The CDR3 bases are TGTGCCAGCAGCTTACTGCTTGGGGACAGGGGGCCGGAGACCCAGTACTTC. It codes for CASSLLLGDRGPETQYF.

The J gene is TRBJ2-1, the V gene TRBV28; 8 bases are shared with TRBD1. This CDR3 comprises 12 residues. Germline V gives CDR1 MDHEN, CDR2 SYDVKM. V was pared by 7 bases and J by 8 bases, with 4 bases of the junction left unmatched. The CDR3 protein is CASTPTGDEQFF. The CDR3 nucleotides read TGTGCCAGCACCCCGACAGGGGATGAGCAGTTCTTC. The full variable domain, rest sourced from reference TRBV28 and TRBJ2-1, is DVKVTQSSRYLVKRTGEKVFLECVQDMDHENMFWYRQDPGLGLRLIYFSYDVKMKEKGDIPEGYSVSREKKERFSLILESASTNQTSMYLCASTPTGDEQFFGPGTRLTVL.

This sequence joins TRBV12-3 or TRBV12-4 and TRBJ2-7; maybe TRBD1 (5 bases). This CDR3 is built from 15 residues. V was cut by 6 bases and J by 3 bases, with 18 bases left in between. CDR3 DNA: TGTGCCAGCAGCCCACCGGGCAGGGCAGGCTACGAGCAGTACTTC. The encoded protein is CASSPPGRAGYEQYF.

The sample holds a few counts of this clonotype. V and J are TRBV14 and TRBJ2-7, with D perhaps assigned TRBD1 or TRBD2 (6 bases each). This CDR3 comprises 13 residues. The V gene's germline CDR1 is SGHDN and CDR2 FVKESK. Trimming left V 6 bases short and J 5 bases short, with 14 bases between. The CDR3 region has the DNA TGTGCCAGCAGACAAACAGGGAGGAACGAGCAGTACTTC. The encoded protein is CASRQTGRNEQYF.

This clonotype came up many times. The chain is built from TRBV29-1 and TRBJ2-3; a weak D match, TRBD2 (6 bases). This CDR3 has 10 amino acids. The germline V gene encodes CDR1 SQVTM and CDR2 ANQGSEA. Deletions cut 3 bases from V and 8 bases from J, with 6 bases between. CDR3 sequence (DNA): TGCAGCGTTGAGGAGGGTACGCAGTATTTT. It encodes CSVEEGTQYF.

This clonotype was detected ten times or more. V usage is TRBV4-3 and J usage is TRBJ2-7, with 7 positions matching TRBD2. The CDR3 extends over 15 amino acids. V shed 4 bases, J shed 4 bases, and the junction held 10 bases outside the gene matches. CDR1 LGHNA and CDR2 YSLEER come from the germline V gene. The CDR3 coding sequence is TGCGCCAGCAGCCCGGTCGGCGGGAGTAGGTACGAGCAGTACTTC. Its protein product is CASSPVGGSRYEQYF.

This clonotype occurred a few times. The J gene is TRBJ2-1, the V gene TRBV3-1, with D perhaps assigned TRBD1 or TRBD2 (5 bases each). Between the trimmed V and J ends, which lost 2 bases and 2 bases, there was a span of 10 bases. The germline V gene has CDR1 LGHDT and CDR2 YNNKEL (reference sequence). The CDR3 loop spans 15 amino acids. The CDR3 region has the DNA TGTGCCAGCAGCCAACGGGGCGCCCCCTACAATGAGCAGTTCTTC. It is translated as CASSQRGAPYNEQFF.